This T cell receptor beta chain was profiled in a study of graft-versus-host responses after intestinal transplantation. Study at large: Recipients got multivisceral, liver-intestinal, or isolated intestinal transplants.

J was trimmed by 7 bases and V by 0 bases; bases with no gene match: 12. Germline CDR1 is LNHNV and CDR2 is YYDKDF (reference sequence). This CDR3 comprises 19 residues. Regarding this clone: Its antigen is unidentified.

Some clones are missing from TCRdb's copy, which holds only in-frame ones; the method was immunoSEQ multiplex PCR. The sample carries tens of thousands of clones, 85% to 90% recorded once. The study's findings and limits: Early post-transplant declines in HvG were associated with peak levels of circulating GvH clones. GvH clones appeared in recipient marrow, some first in ileum or blood. Graft-donor T cell macrochimerism coincided with high graft-versus-host to host-versus-graft clonal ratios in allografts.

The sequence derives from a human patient who received an intestinal transplant, so some T cells may come from the graft donor. This sequence joins TRBV15 and TRBJ2-2; 12 bases align to TRBD2. The sequences come from PBMCs, collected 26 days after transplant. CDR3 coding DNA: TGTGCCACCAGCAGAGATGGTGGGCTAGCGGGGGGGCCTGGCGGGGAGCTGTTTTTT. Translation gives CATSRDGGLAGGPGGELFF.